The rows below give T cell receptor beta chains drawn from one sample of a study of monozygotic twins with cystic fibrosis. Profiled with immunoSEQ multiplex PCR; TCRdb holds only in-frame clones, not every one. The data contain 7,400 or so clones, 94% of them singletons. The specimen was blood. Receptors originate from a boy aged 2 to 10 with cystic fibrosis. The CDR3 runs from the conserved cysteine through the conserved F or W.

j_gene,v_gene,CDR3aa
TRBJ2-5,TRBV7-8,CATCKGTRSSETQYF
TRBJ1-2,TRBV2,CASSEGTTGGYTF
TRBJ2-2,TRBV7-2,CASSSQSTGELFF
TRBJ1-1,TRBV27,CASSFLFGRGDTEAFF
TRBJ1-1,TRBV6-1,CASSRGGASGTEAFF
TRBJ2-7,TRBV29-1,CSVGLPNRQGLEEQYF
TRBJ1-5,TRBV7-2,CASSLRVESNQPQHF
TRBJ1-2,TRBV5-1,CASSLVQGSYGYTF
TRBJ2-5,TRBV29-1,CSVASQETQYF
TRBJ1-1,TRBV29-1,CSVPRTGQGAMGSTEAFF
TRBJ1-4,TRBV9,CASSRGDSDEKLFF
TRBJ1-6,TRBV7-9,CASSLTLRGTSAPLHF
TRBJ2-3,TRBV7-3,CASSYGLAWGTDTQYF
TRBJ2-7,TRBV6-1,CASSEAAESSYEQYF
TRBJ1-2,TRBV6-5,CASGREGNYGYTF
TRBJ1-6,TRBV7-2,CASSSRGQGENSPLHF
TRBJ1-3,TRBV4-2,CASSGQSGNTIYF
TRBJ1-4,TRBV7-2,CASSLGQLNEKLFF
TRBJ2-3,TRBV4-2,CASSQGRDLPSTDTQYF
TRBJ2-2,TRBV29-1,CSVERTANTGELFF
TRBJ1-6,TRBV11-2,CASSDRVYNSPLHF
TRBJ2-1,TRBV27,CASSAGVPYNEQFF
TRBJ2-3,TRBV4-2,CASSHQARYTDTQYF
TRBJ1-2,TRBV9,CASSVGGFGPGGYTF
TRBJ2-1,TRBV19,CASSFGAVYNEQFF
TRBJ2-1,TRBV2,CASSRGGEYNEQFF
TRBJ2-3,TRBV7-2,CASRFRPGGAGSDTQYF
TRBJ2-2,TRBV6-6,CASSYDFTGELFF
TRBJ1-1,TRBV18,CASSRGLNTEAFF
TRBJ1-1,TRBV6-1,CASSALGGNTEAFF
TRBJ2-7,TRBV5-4,CASSAGTSGPAYEQYF
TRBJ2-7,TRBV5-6,CASSAGIAYEQYF
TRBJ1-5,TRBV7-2,CASTKGLNQPQHF
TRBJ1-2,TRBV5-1,CASSLADRQVF
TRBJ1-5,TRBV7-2,CASSLYSGRDQPQHF
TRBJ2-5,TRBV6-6,CASSRGLGSLETQYF
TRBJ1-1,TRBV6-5,CASSFSGAFTEAFF
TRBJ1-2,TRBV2,CASSVVNNYGYTF
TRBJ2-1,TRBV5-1,CASSLPAEGRFF
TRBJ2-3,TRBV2,CASSDLVGRADTQYF